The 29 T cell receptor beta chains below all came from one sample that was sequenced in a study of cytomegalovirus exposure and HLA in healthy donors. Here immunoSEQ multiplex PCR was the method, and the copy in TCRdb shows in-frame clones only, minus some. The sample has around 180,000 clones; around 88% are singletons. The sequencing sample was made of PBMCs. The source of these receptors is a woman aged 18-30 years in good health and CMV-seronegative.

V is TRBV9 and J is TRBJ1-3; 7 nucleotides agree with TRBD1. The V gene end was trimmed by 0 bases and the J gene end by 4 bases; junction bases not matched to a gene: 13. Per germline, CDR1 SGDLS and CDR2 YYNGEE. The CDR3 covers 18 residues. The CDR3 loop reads CASSVDLRGMLGGNTIYF. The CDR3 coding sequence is TGTGCCAGCAGCGTAGACCTCAGGGGGATGTTGGGCGGAAACACCATATATTTT.

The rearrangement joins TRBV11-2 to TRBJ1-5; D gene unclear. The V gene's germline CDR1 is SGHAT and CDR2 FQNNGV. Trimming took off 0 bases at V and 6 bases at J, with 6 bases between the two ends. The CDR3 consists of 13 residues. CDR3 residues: CASSLDLRQPQHF. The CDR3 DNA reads TGTGCCAGCAGCTTAGACTTGCGTCAGCCCCAGCATTTT. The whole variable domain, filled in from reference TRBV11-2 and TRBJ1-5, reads EAGVAQSPRYKIIEKRQSVAFWCNPISGHATLYWYQQILGQGPKLLIQFQNNGVVDDSQLPKDRFSAERLKGVDSTLKIQPAKLEDSAVYLCASSLDLRQPQHFGDGTRLSIL.

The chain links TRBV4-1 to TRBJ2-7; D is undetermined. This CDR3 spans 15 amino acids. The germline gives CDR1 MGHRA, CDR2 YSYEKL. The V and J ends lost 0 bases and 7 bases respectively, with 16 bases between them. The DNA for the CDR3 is TGCGCCAGCAGCCAAGACGGCTCCGAAATGACTGAGCAGTACTTC. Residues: CASSQDGSEMTEQYF.

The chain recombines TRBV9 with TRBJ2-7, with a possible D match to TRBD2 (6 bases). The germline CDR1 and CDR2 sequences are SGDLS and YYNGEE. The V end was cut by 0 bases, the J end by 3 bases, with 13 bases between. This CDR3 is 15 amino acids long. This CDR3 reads CASSVGGTRIYEQYF. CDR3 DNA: TGTGCCAGCAGCGTAGGCGGGACCCGTATCTACGAGCAGTACTTC.

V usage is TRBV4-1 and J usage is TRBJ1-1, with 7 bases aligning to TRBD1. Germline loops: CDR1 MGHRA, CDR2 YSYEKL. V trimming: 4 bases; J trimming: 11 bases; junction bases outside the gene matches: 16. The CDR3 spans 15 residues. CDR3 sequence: CASSLYQGDVVDAFF. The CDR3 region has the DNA TGCGCCAGCAGCCTATATCAGGGGGATGTAGTGGATGCTTTCTTT.

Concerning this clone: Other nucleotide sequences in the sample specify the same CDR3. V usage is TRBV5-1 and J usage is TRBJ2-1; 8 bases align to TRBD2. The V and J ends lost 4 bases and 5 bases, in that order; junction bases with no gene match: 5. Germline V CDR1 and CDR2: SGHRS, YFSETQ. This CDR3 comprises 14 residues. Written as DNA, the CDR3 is TGCGCCAGCAGCCCTTTAGCGGGAAACAATGAGCAGTTCTTC. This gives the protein CASSPLAGNNEQFF.

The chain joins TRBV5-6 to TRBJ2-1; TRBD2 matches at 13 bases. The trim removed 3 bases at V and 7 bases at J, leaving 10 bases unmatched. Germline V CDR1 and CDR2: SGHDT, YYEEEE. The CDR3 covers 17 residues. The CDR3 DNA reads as TGTGCCAGCAGCTACGGACTAGCGGGGGCCCTAATGAATGAGCAGTTCTTC. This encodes CASSYGLAGALMNEQFF.

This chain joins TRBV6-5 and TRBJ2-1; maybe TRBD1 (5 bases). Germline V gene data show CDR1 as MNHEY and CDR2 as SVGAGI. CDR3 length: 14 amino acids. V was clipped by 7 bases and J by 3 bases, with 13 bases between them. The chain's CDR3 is CASKLGVFYNEQFF. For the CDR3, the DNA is TGTGCCAGCAAGTTAGGGGTGTTCTACAATGAGCAGTTCTTC.

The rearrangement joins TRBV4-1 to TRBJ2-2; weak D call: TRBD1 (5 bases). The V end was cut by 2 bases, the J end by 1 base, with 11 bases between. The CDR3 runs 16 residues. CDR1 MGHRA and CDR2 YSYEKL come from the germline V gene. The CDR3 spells CASSQNPQGNTGELFF. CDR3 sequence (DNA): TGCGCCAGCAGCCAAAACCCTCAGGGGAACACCGGGGAGCTGTTTTTT.

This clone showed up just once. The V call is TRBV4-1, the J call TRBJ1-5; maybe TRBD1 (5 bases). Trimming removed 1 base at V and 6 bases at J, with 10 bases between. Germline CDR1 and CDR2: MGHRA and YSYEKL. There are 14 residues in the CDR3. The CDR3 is CASSQVRGSQPQHF. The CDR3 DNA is TGCGCCAGCAGCCAAGTAAGGGGTTCTCAGCCCCAGCATTTT.

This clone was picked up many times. The CDR3 DNA sequence: TGCGCCAGCAGCTACAGGCCCGCCTACGAGCAGTACTTC. Amino acids: CASSYRPAYEQYF. The gene calls are TRBV5-1 and TRBJ2-7, with a tentative D call TRBD1 (5 bases). From germline, CDR1 is SGHRS and CDR2 YFSETQ. Trimming shortened V by 3 bases and J by 2 bases, and 9 bases separated the two germline ends. The CDR3 is 13 amino acids.

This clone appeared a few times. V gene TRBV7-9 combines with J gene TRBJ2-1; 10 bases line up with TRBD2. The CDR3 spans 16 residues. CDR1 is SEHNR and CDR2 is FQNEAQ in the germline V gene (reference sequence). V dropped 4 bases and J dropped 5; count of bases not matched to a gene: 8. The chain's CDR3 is CASSSSGTSADNEQFF. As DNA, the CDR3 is TGTGCCAGCAGCTCGTCCGGGACTAGCGCGGACAATGAGCAGTTCTTC.

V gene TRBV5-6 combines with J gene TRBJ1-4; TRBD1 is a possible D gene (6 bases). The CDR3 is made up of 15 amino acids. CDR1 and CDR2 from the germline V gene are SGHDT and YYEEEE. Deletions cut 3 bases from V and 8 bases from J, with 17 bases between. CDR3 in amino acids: CASSSLQGTAEKLFF. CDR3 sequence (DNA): TGTGCCAGCAGCTCCTTACAGGGCACGGCGGAAAAACTGTTTTTT. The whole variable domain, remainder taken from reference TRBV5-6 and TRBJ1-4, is DAGVTQSPTHLIKTRGQQVTLRCSPKSGHDTVSWYQQALGQGPQFIFQYYEEEERQRGNFPDRFSGHQFPNYSSELNVNALLLGDSALYLCASSSLQGTAEKLFFGSGTQLSVL.

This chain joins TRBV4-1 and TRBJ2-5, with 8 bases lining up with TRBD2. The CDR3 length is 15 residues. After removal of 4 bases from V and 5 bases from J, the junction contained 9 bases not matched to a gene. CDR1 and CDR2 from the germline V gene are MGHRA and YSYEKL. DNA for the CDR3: TGCGCCAGCAGCCCCTCTGGACTAGCCGGGGAGACCCAGTACTTC. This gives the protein CASSPSGLAGETQYF.

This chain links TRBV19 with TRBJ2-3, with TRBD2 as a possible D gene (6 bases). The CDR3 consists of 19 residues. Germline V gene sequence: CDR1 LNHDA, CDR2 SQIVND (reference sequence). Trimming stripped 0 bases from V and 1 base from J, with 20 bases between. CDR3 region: CASSIDSGTPIFGTDTQYF. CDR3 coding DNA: TGTGCCAGTAGTATAGATTCCGGGACTCCCATTTTCGGCACAGATACGCAGTATTTT.

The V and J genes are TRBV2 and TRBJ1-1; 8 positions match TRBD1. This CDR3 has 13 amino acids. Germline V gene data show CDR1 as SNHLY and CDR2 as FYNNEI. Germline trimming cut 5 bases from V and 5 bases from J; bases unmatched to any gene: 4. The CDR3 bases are TGTGCCAGCAGTCGGGACAGGTATACTGAAGCTTTCTTT. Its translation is CASSRDRYTEAFF.

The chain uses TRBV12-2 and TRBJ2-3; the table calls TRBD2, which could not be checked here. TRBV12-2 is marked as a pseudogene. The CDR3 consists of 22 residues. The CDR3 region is CASRLALMWRGALDPSTDTQYF. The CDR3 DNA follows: TGTGCAAGTCGCTTAGCGCTAATGTGGCGGGGGGCACTAGACCCTAGCACAGATACGCAGTATTTT.

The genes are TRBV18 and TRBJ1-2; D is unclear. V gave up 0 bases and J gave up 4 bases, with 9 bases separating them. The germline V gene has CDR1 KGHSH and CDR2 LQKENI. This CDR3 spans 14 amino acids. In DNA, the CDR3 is TGTGCCAGCTCACCACCGGAGGGTCCCTATGGCTACACCTTC. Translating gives CASSPPEGPYGYTF.

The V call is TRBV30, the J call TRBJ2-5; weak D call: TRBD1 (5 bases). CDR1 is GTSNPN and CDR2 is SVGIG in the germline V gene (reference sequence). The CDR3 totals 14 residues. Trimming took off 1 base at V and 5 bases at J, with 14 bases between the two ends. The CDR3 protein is CAWSARQSRETQYF. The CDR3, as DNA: TGTGCCTGGAGTGCCCGACAGTCACGGGAGACCCAGTACTTC.

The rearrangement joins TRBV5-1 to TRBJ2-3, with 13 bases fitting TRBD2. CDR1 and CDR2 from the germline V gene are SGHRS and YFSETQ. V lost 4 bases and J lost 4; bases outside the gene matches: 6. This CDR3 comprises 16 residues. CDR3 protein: CASSAGLAGRADTQYF. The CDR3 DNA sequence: TGCGCCAGCAGCGCGGGACTAGCGGGAAGAGCAGATACGCAGTATTTT.

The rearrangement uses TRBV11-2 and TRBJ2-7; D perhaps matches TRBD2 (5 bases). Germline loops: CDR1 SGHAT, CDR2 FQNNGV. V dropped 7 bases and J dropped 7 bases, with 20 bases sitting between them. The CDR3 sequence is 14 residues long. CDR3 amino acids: CASTLTDGVGEQYF. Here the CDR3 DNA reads TGTGCCAGCACCCTAACGGACGGGGTGGGAGAGCAGTACTTC. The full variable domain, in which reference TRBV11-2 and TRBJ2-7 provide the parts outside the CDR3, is EAGVAQSPRYKIIEKRQSVAFWCNPISGHATLYWYQQILGQGPKLLIQFQNNGVVDDSQLPKDRFSAERLKGVDSTLKIQPAKLEDSAVYLCASTLTDGVGEQYFGPGTRLTVT.

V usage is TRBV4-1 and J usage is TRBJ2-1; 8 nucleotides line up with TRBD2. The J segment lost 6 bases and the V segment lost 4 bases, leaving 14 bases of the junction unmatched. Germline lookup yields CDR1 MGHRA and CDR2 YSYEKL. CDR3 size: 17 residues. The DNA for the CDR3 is TGCGCCAGCAGCCCCACCCGGGGGGGAGGGCCAATCAATGAGCAGTTCTTC. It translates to CASSPTRGGGPINEQFF.

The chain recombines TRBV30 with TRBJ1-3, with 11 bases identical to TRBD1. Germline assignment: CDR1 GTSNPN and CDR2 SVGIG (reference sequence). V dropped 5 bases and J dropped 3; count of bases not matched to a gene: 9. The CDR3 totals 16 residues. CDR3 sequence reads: CAWDPGTGGFGNTIYF. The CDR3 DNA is TGTGCCTGGGACCCAGGGACAGGGGGTTTTGGAAACACCATATATTTT. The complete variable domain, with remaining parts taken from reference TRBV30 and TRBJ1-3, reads SQTIHQWPATLVQPVGSPLSLECTVEGTSNPNLYWYRQAAGRGLQLLFYSVGIGQISSEVPQNLSASRPQDRQFILSSKKLLLSDSGFYLCAWDPGTGGFGNTIYFGEGSWLTVV.

CDR3 coding DNA: TGTGCCAGCAGTTTAGGAACAGGGGACGCTTTCTTT. This translates into CASSLGTGDAFF. The J gene is TRBJ1-1, the V gene TRBV27, with 7 bases identical to TRBD1. With 2 bases clipped from V and 11 bases from J, the junction kept 5 bases outside the gene matches. This CDR3 comprises 12 residues. In germline, CDR1 is MNHEY, CDR2 SMNVEV (reference sequence).

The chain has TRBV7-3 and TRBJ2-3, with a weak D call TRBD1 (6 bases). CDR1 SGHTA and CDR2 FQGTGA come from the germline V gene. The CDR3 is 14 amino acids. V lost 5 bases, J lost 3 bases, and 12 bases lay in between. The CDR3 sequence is CASSPGQMTDTQYF. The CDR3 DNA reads TGTGCCAGCAGCCCCGGACAGATGACAGATACGCAGTATTTT.

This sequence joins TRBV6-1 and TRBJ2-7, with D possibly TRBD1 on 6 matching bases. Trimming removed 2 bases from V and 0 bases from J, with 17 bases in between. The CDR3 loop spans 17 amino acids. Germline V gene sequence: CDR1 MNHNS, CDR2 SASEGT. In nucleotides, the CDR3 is TGTGCCAGCAGTGAATCGGCTTGGGACAACCTCTCCTACGAGCAGTACTTC. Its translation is CASSESAWDNLSYEQYF.

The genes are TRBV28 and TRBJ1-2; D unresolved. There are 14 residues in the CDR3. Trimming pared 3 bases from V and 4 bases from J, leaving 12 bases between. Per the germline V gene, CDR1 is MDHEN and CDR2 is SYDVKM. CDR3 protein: CASSLEFRLYGYTF. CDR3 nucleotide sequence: TGTGCCAGCAGTTTGGAATTCAGGCTCTATGGCTACACCTTC.

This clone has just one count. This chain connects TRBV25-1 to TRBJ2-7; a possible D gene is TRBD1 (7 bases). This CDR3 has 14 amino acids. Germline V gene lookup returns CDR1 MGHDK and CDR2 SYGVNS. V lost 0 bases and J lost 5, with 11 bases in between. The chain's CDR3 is CASSEYVRGDEQYF. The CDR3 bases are TGTGCCAGCAGTGAATATGTCAGGGGGGACGAGCAGTACTTC.

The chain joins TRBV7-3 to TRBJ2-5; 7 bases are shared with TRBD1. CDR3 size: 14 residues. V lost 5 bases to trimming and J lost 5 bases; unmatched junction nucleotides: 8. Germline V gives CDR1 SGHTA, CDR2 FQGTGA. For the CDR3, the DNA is TGTGCCAGCAGCAAGGACAGGATCGGGGAGACCCAGTACTTC. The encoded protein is CASSKDRIGETQYF.